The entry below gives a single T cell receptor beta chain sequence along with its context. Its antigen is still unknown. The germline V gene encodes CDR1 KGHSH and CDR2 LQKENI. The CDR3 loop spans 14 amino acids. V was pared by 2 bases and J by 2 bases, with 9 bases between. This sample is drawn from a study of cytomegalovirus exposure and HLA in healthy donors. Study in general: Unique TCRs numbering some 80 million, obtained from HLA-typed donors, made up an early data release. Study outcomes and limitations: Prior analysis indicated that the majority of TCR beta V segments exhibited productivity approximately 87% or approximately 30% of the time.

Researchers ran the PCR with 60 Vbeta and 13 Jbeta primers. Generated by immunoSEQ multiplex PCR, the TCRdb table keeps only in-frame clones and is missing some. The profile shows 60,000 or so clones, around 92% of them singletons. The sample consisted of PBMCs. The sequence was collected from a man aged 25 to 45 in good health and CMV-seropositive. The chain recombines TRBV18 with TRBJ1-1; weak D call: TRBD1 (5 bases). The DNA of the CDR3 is TGTGCCAGCTCACCAAGGGGTTTTAACACTGAAGCTTTCTTT. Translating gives CASSPRGFNTEAFF.